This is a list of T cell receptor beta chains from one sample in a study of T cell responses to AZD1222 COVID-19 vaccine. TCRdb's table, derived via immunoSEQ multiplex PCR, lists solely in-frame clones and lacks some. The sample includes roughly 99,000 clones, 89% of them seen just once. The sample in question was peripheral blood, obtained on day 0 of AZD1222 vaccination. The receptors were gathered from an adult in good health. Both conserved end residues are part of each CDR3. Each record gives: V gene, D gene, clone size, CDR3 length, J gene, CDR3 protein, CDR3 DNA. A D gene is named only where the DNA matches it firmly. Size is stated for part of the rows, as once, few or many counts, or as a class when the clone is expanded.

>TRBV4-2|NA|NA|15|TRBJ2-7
CASSQGEDSFYEQYF
TGTGCCAGCAGCCAAGGGGAGGATAGCTTCTACGAGCAGTACTTC
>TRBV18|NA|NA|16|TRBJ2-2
CASSPSSTGPTGELFF
TGTGCCAGCTCACCAAGTTCAACGGGACCCACCGGGGAGCTGTTTTTT
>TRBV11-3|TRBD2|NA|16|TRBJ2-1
CASSITVAGPTIEQFF
TGTGCCAGCAGCATAACCGTAGCGGGACCGACGATTGAGCAGTTCTTC
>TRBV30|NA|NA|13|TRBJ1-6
CAWQPVDGSPLHF
TGTGCCTGGCAACCAGTGGACGGGTCACCCCTCCACTTT
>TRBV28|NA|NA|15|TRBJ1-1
CASSLTGPMNTEAFF
TGTGCCAGCAGTCTAACAGGGCCCATGAACACTGAAGCTTTCTTT
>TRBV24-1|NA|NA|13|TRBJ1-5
CATSDGGYQPQHF
TGTGCCACCAGTGATGGAGGATATCAGCCCCAGCATTTT
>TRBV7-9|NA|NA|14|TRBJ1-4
CASSSPGRGEKLFF
TGTGCCAGCAGCTCGCCGGGACGGGGGGAAAAACTGTTTTTT
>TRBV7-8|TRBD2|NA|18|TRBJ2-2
CASSPTLLAGVSAGELFF
TGTGCCAGCAGCCCAACACTCCTAGCGGGAGTCTCCGCCGGGGAGCTGTTTTTT
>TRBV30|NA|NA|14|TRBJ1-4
CAWAPPGIGEKLFF
TGTGCCTGGGCCCCTCCGGGTATCGGCGAAAAACTGTTTTTT
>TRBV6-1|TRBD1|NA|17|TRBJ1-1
CASSEAAHRGQVTEAFF
TGTGCCAGCAGTGAAGCGGCCCACAGGGGGCAGGTTACTGAAGCTTTCTTT
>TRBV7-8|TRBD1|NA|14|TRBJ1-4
CASSFRDRNEKLFF
TGTGCCAGCAGCTTTCGGGACAGAAATGAAAAACTGTTTTTT
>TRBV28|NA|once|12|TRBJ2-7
CASLRQGYEQYF
TGTGCCAGCTTGAGGCAGGGCTACGAGCAGTACTTC
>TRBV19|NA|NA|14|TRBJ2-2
CASSIQTNTGELFF
TGTGCCAGTAGTATCCAGACGAACACCGGGGAGCTGTTTTTT
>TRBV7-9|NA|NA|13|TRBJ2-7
CASSGDGSYEQYF
TGTGCCAGCAGCGGGGACGGAAGCTACGAGCAGTACTTC
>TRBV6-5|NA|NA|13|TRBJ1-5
CAIHGNVGQPQHF
TGTGCCATTCACGGGAACGTGGGCCAGCCCCAGCATTTT
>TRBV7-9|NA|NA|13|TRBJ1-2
CASSEDSNYGYTF
TGTGCCAGCAGCGAAGACAGCAACTATGGCTACACCTTC
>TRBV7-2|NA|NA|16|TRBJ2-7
CASSPYSGGPTYEQYF
TGTGCCAGCAGCCCCTATAGCGGCGGGCCAACCTACGAGCAGTACTTC